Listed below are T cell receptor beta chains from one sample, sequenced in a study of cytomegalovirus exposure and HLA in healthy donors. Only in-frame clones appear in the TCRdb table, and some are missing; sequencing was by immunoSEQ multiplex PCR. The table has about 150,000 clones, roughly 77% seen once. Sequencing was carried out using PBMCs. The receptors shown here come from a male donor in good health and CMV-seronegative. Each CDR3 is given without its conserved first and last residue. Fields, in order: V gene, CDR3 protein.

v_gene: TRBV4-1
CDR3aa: ASSQGSLSYEQY

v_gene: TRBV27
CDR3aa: ASSTYTAQETQY

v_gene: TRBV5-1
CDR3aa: ASSPDREDTEAF

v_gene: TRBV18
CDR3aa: ASSPSDLNTGELF

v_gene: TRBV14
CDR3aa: ASSQPRPLQGPSYNEQF

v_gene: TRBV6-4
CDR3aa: ASSEDVLGGGYT

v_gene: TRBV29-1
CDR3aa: SVEGDSSGNTIY

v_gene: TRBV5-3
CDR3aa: ARSLNNRTNTEAF

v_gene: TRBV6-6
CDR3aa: ASSYGQGNYGYT

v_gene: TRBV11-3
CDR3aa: ASSPRTDTGELF

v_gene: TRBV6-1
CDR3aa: ASSDGDSYNEQF

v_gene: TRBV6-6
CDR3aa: ASSYMDSQGTEAF

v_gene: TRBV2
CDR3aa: ASSKPGQVYQETQY

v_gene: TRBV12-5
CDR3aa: ASGLSGRGYEQY

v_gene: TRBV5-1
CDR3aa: ASSLNSYEQY

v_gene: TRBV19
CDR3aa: ASSIERTEAF

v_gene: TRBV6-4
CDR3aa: ASREGTGTPYNEQF

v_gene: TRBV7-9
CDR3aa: ASSSHWTGANTEAF

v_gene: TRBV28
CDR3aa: ASSRFLGQGNYEQY

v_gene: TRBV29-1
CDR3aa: SALLAGGQNEQF

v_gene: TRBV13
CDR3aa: ASSLRLAGGIGELF

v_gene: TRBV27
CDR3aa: ASSPRDSNQPQH

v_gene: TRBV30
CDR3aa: AWSGMKRGRRVEQY

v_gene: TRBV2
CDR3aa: ASRPGLAGFEQY

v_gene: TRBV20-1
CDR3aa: SAPSGEEQF

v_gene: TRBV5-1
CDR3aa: ASAITGGAGGYT

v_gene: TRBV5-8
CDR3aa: ASSPGVAGGHEQY

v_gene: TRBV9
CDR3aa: ASSVGISGGYNEQY

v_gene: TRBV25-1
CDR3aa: ASSELSGGLRTDTQY

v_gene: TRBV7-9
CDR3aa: ASSQGGGEQY

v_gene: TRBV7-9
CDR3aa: ASSAGHSSTDTQY

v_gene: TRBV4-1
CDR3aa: ASSQSGRTDVPYEQY

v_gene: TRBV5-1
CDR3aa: ASGWTEDNEQF

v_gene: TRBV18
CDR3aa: ASSSQGDNEQY

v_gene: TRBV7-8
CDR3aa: ASSSLLRDSKEQY

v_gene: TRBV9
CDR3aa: ASSSQGHRRQY

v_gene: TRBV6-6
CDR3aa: ASSQGDRGDGYT